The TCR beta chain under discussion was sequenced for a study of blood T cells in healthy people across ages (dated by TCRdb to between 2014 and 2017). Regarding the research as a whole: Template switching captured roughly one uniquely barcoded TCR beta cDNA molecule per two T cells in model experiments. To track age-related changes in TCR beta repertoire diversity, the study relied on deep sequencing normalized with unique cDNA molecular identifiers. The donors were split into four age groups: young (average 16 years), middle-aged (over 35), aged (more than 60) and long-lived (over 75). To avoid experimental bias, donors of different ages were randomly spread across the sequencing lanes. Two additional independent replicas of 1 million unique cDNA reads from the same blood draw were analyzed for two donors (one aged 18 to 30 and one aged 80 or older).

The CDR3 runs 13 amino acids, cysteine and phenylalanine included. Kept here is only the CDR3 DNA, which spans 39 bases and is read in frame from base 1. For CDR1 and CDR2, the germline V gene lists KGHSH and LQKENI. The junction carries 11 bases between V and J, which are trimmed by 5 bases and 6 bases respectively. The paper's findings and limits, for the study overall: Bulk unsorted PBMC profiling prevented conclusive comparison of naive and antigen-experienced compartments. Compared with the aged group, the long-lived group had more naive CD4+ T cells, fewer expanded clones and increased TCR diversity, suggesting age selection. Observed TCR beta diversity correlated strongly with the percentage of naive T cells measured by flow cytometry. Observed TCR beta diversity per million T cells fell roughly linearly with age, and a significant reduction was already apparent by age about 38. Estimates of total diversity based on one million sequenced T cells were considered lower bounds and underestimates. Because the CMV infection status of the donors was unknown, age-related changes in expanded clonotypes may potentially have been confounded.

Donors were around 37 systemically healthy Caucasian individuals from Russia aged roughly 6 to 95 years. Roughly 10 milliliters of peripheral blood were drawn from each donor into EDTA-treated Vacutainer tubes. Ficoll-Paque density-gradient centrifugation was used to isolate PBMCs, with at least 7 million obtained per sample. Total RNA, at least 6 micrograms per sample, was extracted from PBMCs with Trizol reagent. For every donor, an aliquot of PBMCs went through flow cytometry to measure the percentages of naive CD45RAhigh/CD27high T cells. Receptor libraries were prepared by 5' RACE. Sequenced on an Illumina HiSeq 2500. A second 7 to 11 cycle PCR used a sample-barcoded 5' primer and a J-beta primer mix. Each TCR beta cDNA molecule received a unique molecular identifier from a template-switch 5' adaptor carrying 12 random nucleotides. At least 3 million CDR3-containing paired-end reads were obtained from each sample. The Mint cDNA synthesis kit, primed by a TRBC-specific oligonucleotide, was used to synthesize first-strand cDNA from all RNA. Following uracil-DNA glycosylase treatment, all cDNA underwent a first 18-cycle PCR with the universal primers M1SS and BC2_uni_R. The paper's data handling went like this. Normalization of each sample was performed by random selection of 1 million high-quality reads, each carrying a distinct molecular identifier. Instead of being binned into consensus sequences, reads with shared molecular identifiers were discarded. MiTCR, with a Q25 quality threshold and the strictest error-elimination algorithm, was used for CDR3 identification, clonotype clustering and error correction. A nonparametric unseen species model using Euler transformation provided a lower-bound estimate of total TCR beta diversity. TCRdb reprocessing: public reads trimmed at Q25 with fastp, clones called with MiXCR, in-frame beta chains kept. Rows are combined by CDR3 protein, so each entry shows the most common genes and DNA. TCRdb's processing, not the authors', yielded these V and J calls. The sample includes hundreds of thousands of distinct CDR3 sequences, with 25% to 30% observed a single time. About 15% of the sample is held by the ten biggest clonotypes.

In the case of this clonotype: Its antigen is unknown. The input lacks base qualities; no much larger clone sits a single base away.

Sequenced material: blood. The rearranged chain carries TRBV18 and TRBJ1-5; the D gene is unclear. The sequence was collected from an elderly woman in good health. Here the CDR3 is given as CASSEGPVQPQHF. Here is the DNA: TGTGCCAGCTCAGAAGGGCCAGTTCAGCCCCAGCATTTT. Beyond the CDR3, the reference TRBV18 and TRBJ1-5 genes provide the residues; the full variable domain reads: NAGVMQNPRHLVRRRGQEARLRCSPMKGHSHVYWYRQLPEEGLKFMVYLQKENIIDESGMPKERFSAEFPKEGPSILRIQQVVRGDSAAYFCASSEGPVQPQHFGDGTRLSIL.